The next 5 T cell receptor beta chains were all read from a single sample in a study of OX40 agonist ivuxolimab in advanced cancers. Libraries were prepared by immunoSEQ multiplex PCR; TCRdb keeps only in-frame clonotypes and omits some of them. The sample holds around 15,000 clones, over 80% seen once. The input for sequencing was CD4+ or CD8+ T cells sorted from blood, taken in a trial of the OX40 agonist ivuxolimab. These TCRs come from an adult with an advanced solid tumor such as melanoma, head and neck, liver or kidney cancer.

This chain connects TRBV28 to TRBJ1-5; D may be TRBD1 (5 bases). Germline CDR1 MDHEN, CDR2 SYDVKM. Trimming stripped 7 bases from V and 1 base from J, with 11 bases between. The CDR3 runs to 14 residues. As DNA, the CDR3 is TGTGCCAGCAATGGGGCTAAGAGCAATCAGCCCCAGCATTTT. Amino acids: CASNGAKSNQPQHF. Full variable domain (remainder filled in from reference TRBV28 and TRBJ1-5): DVKVTQSSRYLVKRTGEKVFLECVQDMDHENMFWYRQDPGLGLRLIYFSYDVKMKEKGDIPEGYSVSREKKERFSLILESASTNQTSMYLCASNGAKSNQPQHFGDGTRLSIL.

The DNA for the CDR3 is TGTGCCACCAGCAGAGGGTTGAGGGGTGAGGAGCAGTTCTTC. Its protein product is CATSRGLRGEEQFF. V and J are TRBV15 and TRBJ2-1; either TRBD1 or TRBD2 may fit D (5 bases each). In germline, CDR1 is LNHNV, CDR2 YYDKDF (reference sequence). V gave up 1 base and J gave up 10 bases, with 14 bases separating them. This CDR3 spans 14 amino acids.

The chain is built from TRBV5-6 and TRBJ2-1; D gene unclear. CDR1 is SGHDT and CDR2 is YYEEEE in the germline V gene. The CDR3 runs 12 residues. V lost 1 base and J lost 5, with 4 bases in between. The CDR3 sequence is CASSLNDNEQFF. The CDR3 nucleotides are TGTGCCAGCAGCTTGAACGACAATGAGCAGTTCTTC.

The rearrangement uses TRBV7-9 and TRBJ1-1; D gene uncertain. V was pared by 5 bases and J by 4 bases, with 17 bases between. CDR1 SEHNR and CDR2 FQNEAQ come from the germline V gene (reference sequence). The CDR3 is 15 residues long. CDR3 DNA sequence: TGTGCCAGCAGCCTGGGTCCCGGGGTTGGCACTGAAGCTTTCTTT. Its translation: CASSLGPGVGTEAFF.

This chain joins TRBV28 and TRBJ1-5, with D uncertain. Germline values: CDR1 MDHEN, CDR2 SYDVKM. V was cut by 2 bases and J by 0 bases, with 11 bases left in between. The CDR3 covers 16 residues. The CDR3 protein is CASSLVAVYSNQPQHF. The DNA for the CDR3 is TGTGCCAGCAGTTTAGTTGCAGTTTATAGCAATCAGCCCCAGCATTTT.